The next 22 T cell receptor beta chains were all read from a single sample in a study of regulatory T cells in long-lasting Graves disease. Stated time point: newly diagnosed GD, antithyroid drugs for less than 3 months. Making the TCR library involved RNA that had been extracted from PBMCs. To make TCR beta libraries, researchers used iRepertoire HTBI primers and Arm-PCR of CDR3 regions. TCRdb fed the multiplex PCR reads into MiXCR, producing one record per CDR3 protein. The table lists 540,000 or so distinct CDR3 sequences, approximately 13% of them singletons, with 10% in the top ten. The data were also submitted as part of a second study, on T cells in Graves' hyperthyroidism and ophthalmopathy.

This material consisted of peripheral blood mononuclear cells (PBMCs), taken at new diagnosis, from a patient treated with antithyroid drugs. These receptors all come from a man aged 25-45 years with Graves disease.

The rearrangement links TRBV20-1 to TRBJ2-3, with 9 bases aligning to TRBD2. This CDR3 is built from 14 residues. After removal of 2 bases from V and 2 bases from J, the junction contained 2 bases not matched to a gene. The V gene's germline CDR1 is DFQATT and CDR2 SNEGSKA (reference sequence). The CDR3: CSARLAGPTDTQYF. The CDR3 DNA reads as TGCAGTGCTAGACTAGCGGGGCCCACAGATACGCAGTATTTT.

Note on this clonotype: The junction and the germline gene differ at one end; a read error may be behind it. Written as DNA, the CDR3 is TGTGCCGGCAGGAGGGGGGATCAGCCCCAGCATTTT. Amino acids: CAGRRGDQPQHF. The chain joins TRBV27 to TRBJ1-5, with D maybe TRBD1 (6 bases). The CDR3 is made up of 12 amino acids. Per the germline V gene, CDR1 is MNHEY and CDR2 is SMNVEV (reference sequence).

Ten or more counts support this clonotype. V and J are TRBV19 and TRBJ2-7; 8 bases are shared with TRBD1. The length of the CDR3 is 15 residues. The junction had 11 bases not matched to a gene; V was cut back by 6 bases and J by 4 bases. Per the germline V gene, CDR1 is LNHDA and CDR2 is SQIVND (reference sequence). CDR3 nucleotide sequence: TGTGCCAGTAGGGGAGGAGGGACAGGAAGATACGAGCAGTACTTC. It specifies CASRGGGTGRYEQYF.

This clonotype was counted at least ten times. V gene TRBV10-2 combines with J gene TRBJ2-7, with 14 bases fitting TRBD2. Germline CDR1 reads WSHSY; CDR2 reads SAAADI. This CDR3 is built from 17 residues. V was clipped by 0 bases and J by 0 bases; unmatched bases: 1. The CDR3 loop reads CASSESTSGRASYEQYF. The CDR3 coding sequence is TGCGCCAGCAGTGAGTCGACTAGCGGGAGGGCCTCCTACGAGCAGTACTTC.

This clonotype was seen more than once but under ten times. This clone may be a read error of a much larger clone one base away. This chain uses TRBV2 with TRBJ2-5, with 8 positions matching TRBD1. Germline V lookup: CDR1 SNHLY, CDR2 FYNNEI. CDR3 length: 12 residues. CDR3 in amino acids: CASAGGRETRYF. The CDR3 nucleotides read TGTGCCAGCGCAGGGGGCCGAGAGACCCGGTACTTC.

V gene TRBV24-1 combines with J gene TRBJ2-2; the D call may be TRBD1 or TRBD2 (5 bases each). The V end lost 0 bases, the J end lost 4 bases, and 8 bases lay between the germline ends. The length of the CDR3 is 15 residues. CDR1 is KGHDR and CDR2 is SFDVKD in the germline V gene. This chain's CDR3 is CATSDLGTATGELFF. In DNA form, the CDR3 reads TGTGCCACCAGTGATTTGGGGACGGCCACCGGGGAGCTGTTTTTT.

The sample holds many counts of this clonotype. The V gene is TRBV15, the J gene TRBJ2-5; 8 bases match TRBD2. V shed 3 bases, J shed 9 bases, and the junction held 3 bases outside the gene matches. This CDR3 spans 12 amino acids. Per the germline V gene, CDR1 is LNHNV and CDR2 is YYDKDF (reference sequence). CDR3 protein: CATSRPGGAQYF. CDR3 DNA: TGTGCCACCAGCAGGCCCGGGGGGGCCCAGTACTTC.

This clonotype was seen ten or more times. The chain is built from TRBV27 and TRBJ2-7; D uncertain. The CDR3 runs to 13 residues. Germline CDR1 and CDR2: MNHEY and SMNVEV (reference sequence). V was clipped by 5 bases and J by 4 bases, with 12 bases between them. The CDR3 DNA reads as TGTGCCAGCAGTCAAGGAAGAAGGTACGAGCAGTACTTC. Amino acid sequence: CASSQGRRYEQYF.

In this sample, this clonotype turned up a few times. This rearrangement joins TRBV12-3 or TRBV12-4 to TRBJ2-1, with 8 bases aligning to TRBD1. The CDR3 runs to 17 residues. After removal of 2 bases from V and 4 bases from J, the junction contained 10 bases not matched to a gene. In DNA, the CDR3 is TGTGCCAGCAGTTTACCGCCCAGGGGGCGCAGGTACAATGAGCAGTTCTTC. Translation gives CASSLPPRGRRYNEQFF.

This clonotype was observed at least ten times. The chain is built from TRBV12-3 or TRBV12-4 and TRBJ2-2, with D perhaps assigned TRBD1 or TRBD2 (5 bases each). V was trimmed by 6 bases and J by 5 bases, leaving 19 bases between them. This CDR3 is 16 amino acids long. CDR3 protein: CASRAQGRGDTGELFF. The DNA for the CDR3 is TGTGCCAGCAGGGCTCAGGGACGTGGGGATACCGGGGAGCTGTTTTTT.

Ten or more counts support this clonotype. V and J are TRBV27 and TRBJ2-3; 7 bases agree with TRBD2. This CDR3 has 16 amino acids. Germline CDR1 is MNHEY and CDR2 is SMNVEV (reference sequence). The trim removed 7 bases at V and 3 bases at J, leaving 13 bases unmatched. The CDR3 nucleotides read TGTGCCAGCACAGCGGTGGGAGCGGGACTAACAGATACGCAGTATTTT. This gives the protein CASTAVGAGLTDTQYF.

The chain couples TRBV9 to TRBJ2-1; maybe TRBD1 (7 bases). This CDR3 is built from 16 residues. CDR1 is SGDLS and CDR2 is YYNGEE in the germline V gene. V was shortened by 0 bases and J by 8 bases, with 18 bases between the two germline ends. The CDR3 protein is CASSVGRGGAGHEQFF. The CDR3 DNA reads TGTGCCAGCAGCGTAGGAAGAGGGGGCGCGGGACATGAGCAGTTCTTC.

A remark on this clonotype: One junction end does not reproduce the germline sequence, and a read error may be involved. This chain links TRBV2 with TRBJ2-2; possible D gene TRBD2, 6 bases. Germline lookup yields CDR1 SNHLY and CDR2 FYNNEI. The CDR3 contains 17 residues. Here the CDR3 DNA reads TGTGCCAGCAGTGCCCGGCTTGGTAGCGGTAACACCGGGGAGCCGTTTTTT. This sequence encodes CASSARLGSGNTGEPFF.

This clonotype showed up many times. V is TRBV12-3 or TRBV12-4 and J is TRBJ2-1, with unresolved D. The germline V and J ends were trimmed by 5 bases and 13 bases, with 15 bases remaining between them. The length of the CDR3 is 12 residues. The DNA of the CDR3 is TGTGCCAGCAGTACGGTCCAATTAAGACAGTTCTTC. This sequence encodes CASSTVQLRQFF.

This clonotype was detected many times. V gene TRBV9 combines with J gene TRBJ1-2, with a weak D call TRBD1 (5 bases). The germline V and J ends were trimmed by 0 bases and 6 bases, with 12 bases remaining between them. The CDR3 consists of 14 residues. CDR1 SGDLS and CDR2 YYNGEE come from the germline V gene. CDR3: CASSVEPREDGYTF. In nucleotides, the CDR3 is TGTGCCAGCAGCGTAGAGCCCAGGGAAGATGGCTACACCTTC.

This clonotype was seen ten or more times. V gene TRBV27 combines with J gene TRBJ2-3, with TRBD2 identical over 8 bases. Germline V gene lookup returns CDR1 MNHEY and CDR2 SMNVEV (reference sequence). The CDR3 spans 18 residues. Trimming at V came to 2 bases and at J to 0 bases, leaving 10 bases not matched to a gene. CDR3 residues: CASSLGPLAASSTDTQYF. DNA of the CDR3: TGTGCCAGCAGTTTAGGGCCACTAGCGGCTTCTAGCACAGATACGCAGTATTTT.

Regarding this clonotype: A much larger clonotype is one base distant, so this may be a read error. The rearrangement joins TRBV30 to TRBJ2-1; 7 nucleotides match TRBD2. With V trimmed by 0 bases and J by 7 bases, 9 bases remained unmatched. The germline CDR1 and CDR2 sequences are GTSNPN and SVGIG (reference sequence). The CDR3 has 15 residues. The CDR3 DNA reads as TGTGCCTGGAGTGTGGGAGGGAGCGGTTCTAATGAGCAGTTCTTC. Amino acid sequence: CAWSVGGSGSNEQFF.

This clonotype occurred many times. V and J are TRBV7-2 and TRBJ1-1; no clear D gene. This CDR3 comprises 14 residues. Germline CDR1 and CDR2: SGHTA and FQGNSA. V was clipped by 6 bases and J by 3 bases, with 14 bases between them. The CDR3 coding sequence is TGTGCCAGCAGTTGGCGATGGTTGGACACTGAAGCTTTCTTT. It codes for CASSWRWLDTEAFF.

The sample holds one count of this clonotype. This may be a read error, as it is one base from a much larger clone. The CDR3 bases are TGTGCCAGCAGCGGGGACTTCACCGGGGAGCTGTTTTTT. It codes for CASSGDFTGELFF. The chain uses TRBV3-1 and TRBJ2-2; D may be TRBD2 (6 bases). The CDR3 contains 13 residues. Trimming removed 5 bases at V and 4 bases at J, with 8 bases between. The germline CDR1 and CDR2 sequences are LGHDT and YNNKEL (reference sequence).

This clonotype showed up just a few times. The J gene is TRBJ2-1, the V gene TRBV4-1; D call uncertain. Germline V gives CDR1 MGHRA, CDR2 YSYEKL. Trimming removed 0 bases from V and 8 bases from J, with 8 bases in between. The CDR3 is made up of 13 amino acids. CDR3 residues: CASSQESIYEQFF. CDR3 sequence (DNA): TGCGCCAGCAGCCAAGAATCTATCTATGAGCAGTTCTTC.

The CDR3 DNA reads TGTGCCGGCGCCCTAGCGGGAGGTGGAGATACGCAGTATTTT. It translates to CAGALAGGGDTQYF. The V call is TRBV12-3 or TRBV12-4, the J call TRBJ2-3; the match to TRBD2 covers 11 bases. This CDR3 has 14 amino acids. V was pared by 11 bases and J by 5 bases, with 9 bases of the junction left unmatched.

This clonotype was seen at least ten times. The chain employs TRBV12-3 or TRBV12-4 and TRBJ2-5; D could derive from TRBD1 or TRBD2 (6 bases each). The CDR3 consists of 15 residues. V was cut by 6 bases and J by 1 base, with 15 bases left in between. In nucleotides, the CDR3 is TGTGCCAGCAGCCCCCGTCGGGGGCTCCAAGAGACCCAGTACTTC. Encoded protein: CASSPRRGLQETQYF.